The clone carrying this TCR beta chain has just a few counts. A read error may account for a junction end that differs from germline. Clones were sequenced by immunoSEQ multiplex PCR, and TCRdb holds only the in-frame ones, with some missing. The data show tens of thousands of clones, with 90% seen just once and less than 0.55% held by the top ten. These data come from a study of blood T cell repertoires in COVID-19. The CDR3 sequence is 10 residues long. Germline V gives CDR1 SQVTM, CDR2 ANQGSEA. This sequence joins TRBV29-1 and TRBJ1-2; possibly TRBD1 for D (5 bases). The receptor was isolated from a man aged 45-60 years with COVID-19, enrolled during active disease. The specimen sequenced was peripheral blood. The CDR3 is CSPIQGQEVF. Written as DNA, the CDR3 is TGCAGCCCCATTCAGGGCCAAGAGGTCTTC.